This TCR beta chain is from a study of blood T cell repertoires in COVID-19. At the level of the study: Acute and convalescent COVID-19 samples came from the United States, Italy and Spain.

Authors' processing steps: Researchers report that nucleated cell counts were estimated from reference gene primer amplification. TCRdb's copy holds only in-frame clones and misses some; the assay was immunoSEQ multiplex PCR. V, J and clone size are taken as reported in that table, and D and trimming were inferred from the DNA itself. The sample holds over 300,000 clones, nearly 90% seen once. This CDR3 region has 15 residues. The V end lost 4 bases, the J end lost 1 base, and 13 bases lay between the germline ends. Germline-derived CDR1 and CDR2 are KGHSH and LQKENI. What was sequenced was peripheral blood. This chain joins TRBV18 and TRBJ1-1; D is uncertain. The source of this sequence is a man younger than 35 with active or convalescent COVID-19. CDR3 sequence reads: CASSQSDPPNTEAFF. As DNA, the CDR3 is TGTGCCAGCTCACAATCAGATCCTCCGAACACTGAAGCTTTCTTT.